The T cell receptor beta chain under discussion was sequenced for a study of blood T cell repertoires in COVID-19 (dated by TCRdb to between 2020 and 2021). About the full investigation: Samples covering the acute and convalescent phases of COVID-19 were provided by collaborators in the United States, Italy and Spain. The material from the prospective study consisted of cDNA or gDNA derived from T cells, B-cell-depleted T cells, or PBMCs. Samples were obtained from the ongoing ImmuneRACE study (first 160 participants) and from over 1,000 subjects provided by 6 global collaborators. The repertoires were released in a freely available public database intended as a resource for research on the immune response to SARS-CoV-2. Subjects who had been exposed to COVID-19, were actively infected with it, or had recovered from it provided the deeply sampled blood TCRbeta repertoires that made up the dataset. Where available, HLA class I and class II types were taken from metadata supplied by the sample provider and were not determined by assay-based typing. Nearly every sample came with metadata listing a de-identified subject ID, COVID-19 status, age in years and sex.

TCRbeta CDR3 regions were amplified from genomic DNA by means of the immunoSEQ Assay, a bias-controlled multiplex PCR. Processing in the source paper ran as follows. Within the assay, amplification of reference gene primers was used to estimate how many nucleated cells each sample contained. Sequence reads were collapsed and filtered to measure the absolute abundance of every unique TCRbeta CDR3 rearrangement. For each sample, productive Simpson clonality was calculated as the square root of Simpson's diversity index over productive rearrangements. Held by TCRdb, this immuneACCESS table contains in-frame sequences only and omits some clones. Under half of the omission traces to an unresolved V gene where checked; the cause of the rest is unknown. V, J and clone size reflect that table, while D and trimming were determined from the DNA. Recorded for this sample are about 150,000 clones; over 70% of them occurred a single time. The ten largest make up over 4% of the sample.

Concerning this clone: No cognate antigen has been identified for it. Base qualities are not recorded, but no much larger clone differs from it by a single base.

Participants in the prospective study were enrolled through a virtual design, were aged roughly 18 to 100 years, and lived in roughly 24 United States geographic areas. In the prospective study, cohorts were assigned on the basis of participant-reported clinical history obtained from a screening survey and a study questionnaire. Exposed participants had been in contact with someone with a PCR-confirmed or clinician-diagnosed COVID-19 case within 2 weeks of study entry. In the prospective study, whole blood, serum and a nasopharyngeal or oropharyngeal swab were collected from each participant by mobile phlebotomists. Over a roughly 2-month period, participants in the prospective study had the option of providing additional blood draws and questionnaires. Prospective study blood samples were shipped either frozen or at room temperature before DNA extraction. Measured from the cysteine to the phenylalanine, the CDR3 is 13 residues long. Kept here is only the CDR3 DNA, which spans 39 bases and is read in frame from base 1. Trimming takes 0 bases from V and 3 bases from J, and the germline ends sit 7 bases apart. From the germline V gene, CDR1 is SGDLS and CDR2 is YYNGEE.

Paper-wide results and their limitations: Clinical and demographic metadata were provided uncurated, with the amount varying by source and participant.

The sequence is built from TRBV9 and TRBJ2-7; confidence is insufficient to name the D gene. The TCR comes from a man aged 70 or older who had been exposed to COVID-19. Sequencing was performed on PBMCs or T cells enriched from blood (not recorded which). The CDR3 reads as follows: CASSVGPNYEQYF. DNA sequence: TGTGCCAGCAGCGTAGGGCCGAACTACGAGCAGTACTTC.